These 10 T cell receptor beta chains originate from one sample sequenced in a study of blood T cell repertoires in COVID-19. Data came from immunoSEQ multiplex PCR; TCRdb stores just in-frame clones and leaves some out. The sample includes about 50,000 clones, 85% of them seen just once. Sequenced: peripheral blood. The receptor source for this set is a human donor in a cohort sampled during active COVID-19.

V is TRBV25-1 and J is TRBJ2-1, with a tentative D call TRBD1 (6 bases). There are 13 residues in the CDR3. Trimming pared 8 bases from V and 8 bases from J, leaving 16 bases between. The germline gives CDR1 MGHDK, CDR2 SYGVNS. Here the CDR3 reads CASRTGLTDEQFF. The CDR3 DNA sequence: TGTGCCAGCCGAACAGGGTTGACGGATGAGCAGTTCTTC. Full variable domain (outside the CDR3, taken from reference TRBV25-1 and TRBJ2-1): EADIYQTPRYLVIGTGKKITLECSQTMGHDKMYWYQQDPGMELHLIHYSYGVNSTEKGDLSSESTVSRIRTEHFPLTLESARPSHTSQYLCASRTGLTDEQFFGPGTRLTVL.

The genes are TRBV10-1 and TRBJ2-1, with TRBD2 identical over 12 bases. This CDR3 contains 14 residues. The junction had 1 base not matched to a gene; V was cut back by 4 bases and J by 6 bases. The germline CDR1 and CDR2 sequences are WNHNN and SYGVQD (reference sequence). The CDR3 DNA is TGCGCCAGCAGTGGACTAGCGGGAGTCAATGAGCAGTTCTTC. Protein: CASSGLAGVNEQFF.

This chain links TRBV18 with TRBJ2-1; 9 bases map to TRBD1. The germline V gene has CDR1 KGHSH and CDR2 LQKENI. The CDR3 is 16 residues long. Germline trimming cut 4 bases from V and 0 bases from J; bases unmatched to any gene: 4. The CDR3 DNA sequence: TGTGCCAGCTCACGGGGACAGGGAAGCTCCTACAATGAGCAGTTCTTC. Its translation: CASSRGQGSSYNEQFF.

The chain carries TRBV5-1 and TRBJ2-7; 10 bases agree with TRBD2. Germline V gives CDR1 SGHRS, CDR2 YFSETQ. The V segment lost 1 base and the J segment 1 base; nucleotides outside the gene matches: 11. The CDR3 has 18 amino acids. DNA for the CDR3: TGCGCCAGCAGCTTGTACCCCCTAGCGGGAGAGAGTTCCTACGAGCAGTACTTC. The encoded protein is CASSLYPLAGESSYEQYF.

This clone was observed a few times. The rearrangement uses TRBV19 and TRBJ1-2; TRBD1 matches 7 bases. Losses at the gene ends were 7 bases for V and 6 bases for J; bases not matched to a gene: 11. CDR3 length: 14 amino acids. The germline V gene has CDR1 LNHDA and CDR2 SQIVND (reference sequence). CDR3 protein: CASIPARGVHGYTF. The CDR3 DNA sequence: TGTGCCAGTATACCCGCCAGGGGGGTTCATGGCTACACCTTC.

This CDR3 reads CASRSRGLREARRREQYF. In DNA, the CDR3 is TGTGCAAGTCGCTCCAGGGGGTTGCGGGAGGCCCGCCGGCGGGAGCAGTACTTC. This chain uses TRBV12-2 with TRBJ2-7; the table's D call, TRBD2, has no DNA check behind it. TRBV12-2 is listed as a pseudogene. This CDR3 has 18 amino acids.

This sequence joins TRBV29-1 and TRBJ1-6, with 10 bases matching TRBD1. V lost 3 bases and J lost 9; bases outside the gene matches: 5. The CDR3 contains 14 residues. Looked up from germline, CDR1 is SQVTM and CDR2 is ANQGSEA. CDR3 protein: CSVERGDRGSPLHF. The CDR3 coding sequence is TGCAGCGTTGAGAGAGGGGACAGGGGTTCACCCCTCCACTTT.

The chain combines TRBV28 with TRBJ2-3; D remains ambiguous. The CDR3 has 15 amino acids. V gave up 3 bases and J gave up 7 bases, with 17 bases separating them. Germline lookup yields CDR1 MDHEN and CDR2 SYDVKM. CDR3 in amino acids: CASSFLGRDVNTQYF. CDR3 coding DNA: TGTGCCAGCAGTTTTCTGGGCAGAGATGTGAATACGCAGTATTTT.

The table lists this clone with a count of one. This sequence joins TRBV9 and TRBJ2-2; the D gene is possibly TRBD2 (6 bases). Trimming stripped 5 bases from V and 4 bases from J, with 18 bases between. The germline CDR1 and CDR2 sequences are SGDLS and YYNGEE. CDR3 length: 16 amino acids. CDR3 protein: CASSLATFGFTGELFF. The CDR3, as DNA: TGTGCCAGCAGTCTAGCGACTTTTGGGTTCACCGGGGAGCTGTTTTTT. Combining the CDR3 with reference TRBV9 and TRBJ2-2 gives the whole variable domain DSGVTQTPKHLITATGQRVTLRCSPRSGDLSVYWYQQSLDQGLQFLIQYYNGEERAKGNILERFSAQQFPDLHSELNLSSLELGDSALYFCASSLATFGFTGELFFGEGSRLTVL.

This sequence joins TRBV9 and TRBJ1-4; TRBD1 matches at 8 bases. This CDR3 comprises 17 residues. V dropped 2 bases and J dropped 4; count of bases not matched to a gene: 10. Germline lookup yields CDR1 SGDLS and CDR2 YYNGEE. CDR3 bases: TGTGCCAGCAGCGTTGGGGACAGGTTCTTTTTTAATGAAAAACTGTTTTTT. Protein product: CASSVGDRFFFNEKLFF.